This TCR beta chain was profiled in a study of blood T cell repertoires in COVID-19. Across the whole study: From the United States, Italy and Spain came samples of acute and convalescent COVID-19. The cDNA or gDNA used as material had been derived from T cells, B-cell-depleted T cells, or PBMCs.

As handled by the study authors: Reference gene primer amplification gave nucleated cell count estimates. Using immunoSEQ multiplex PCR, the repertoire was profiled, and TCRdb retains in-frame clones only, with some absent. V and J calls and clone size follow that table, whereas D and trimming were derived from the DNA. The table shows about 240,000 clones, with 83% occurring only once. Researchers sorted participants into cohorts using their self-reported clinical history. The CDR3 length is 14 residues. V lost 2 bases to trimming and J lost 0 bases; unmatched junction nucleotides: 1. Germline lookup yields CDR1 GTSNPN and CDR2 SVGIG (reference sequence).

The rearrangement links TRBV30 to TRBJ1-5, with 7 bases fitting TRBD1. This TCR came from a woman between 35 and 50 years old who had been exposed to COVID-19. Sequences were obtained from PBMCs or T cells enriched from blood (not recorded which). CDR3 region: CAWSQGVSNQPQHF. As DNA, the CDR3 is TGTGCCTGGAGTCAGGGGGTTAGCAATCAGCCCCAGCATTTT.